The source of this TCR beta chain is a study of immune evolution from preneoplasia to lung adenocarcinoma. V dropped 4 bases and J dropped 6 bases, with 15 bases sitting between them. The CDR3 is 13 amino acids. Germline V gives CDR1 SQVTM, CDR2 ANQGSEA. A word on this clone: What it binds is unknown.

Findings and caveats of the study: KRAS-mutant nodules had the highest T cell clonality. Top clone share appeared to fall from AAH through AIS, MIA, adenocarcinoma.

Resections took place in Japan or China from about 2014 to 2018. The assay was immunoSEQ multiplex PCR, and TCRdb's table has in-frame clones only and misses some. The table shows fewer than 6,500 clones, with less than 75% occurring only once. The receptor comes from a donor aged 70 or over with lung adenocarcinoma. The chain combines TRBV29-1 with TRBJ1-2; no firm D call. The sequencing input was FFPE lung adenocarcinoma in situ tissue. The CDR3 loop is CSVGGYPFDGYTF. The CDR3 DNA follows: TGCAGCGTTGGCGGGTACCCCTTCGATGGCTACACCTTC.